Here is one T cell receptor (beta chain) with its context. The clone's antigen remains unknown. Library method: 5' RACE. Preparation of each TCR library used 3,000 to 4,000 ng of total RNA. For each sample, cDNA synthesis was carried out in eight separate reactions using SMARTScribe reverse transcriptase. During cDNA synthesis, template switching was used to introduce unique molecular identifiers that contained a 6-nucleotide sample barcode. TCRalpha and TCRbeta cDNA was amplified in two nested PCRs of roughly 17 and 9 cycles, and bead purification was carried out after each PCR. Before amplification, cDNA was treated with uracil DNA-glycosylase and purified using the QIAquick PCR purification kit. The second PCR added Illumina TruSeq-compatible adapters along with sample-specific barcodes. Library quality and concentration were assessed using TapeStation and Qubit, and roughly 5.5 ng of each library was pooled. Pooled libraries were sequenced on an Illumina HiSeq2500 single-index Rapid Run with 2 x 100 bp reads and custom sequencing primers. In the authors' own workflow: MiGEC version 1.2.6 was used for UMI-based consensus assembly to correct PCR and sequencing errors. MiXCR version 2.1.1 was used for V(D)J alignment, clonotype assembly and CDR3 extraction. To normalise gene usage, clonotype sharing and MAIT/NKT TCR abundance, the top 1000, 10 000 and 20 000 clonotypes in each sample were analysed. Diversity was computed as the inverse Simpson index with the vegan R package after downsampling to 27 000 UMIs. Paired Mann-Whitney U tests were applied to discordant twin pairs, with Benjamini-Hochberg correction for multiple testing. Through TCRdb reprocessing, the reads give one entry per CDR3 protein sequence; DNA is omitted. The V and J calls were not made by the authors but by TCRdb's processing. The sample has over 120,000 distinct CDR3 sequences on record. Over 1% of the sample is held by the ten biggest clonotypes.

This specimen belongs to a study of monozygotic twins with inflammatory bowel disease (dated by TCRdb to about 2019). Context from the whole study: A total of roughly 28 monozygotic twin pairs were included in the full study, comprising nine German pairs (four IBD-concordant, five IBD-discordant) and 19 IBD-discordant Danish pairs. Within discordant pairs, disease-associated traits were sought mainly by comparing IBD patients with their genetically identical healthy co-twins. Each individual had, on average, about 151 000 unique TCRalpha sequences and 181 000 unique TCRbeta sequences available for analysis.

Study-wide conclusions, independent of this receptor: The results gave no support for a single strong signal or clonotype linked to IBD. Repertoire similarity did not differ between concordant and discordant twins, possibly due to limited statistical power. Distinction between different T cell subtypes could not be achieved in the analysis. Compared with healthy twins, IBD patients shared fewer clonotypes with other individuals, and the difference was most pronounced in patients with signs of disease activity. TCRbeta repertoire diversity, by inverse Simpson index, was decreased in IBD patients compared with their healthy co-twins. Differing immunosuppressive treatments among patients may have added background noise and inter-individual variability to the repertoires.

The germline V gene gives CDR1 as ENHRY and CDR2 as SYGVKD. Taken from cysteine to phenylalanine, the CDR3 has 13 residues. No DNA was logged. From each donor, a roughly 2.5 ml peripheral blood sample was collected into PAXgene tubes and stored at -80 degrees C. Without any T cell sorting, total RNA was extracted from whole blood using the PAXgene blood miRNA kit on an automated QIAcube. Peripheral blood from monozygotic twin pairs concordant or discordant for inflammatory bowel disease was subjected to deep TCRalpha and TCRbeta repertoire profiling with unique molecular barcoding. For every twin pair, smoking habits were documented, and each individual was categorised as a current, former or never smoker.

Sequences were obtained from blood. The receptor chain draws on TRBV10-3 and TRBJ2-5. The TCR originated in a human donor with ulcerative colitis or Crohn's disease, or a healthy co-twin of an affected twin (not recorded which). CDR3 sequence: CAISELEKETQYF.